A single sample is the source of the 25 T cell receptor beta chains below, sequenced in a study of blood T cells in healthy people across ages. A second PCR of roughly 6 to 12 cycles used a sample-barcoded 5' primer and a J-beta primer mix. TCRdb called the 5' RACE reads again in MiXCR, with one record for every CDR3 protein. The sample carries around 750,000 distinct CDR3 sequences, about 48% recorded once. The material sequenced was blood. The origin of the receptors is a man aged 80 or over in good health.

This clonotype was observed many times. V and J are TRBV29-1 and TRBJ2-5; 7 bases align to TRBD1. Per germline, CDR1 SQVTM and CDR2 ANQGSEA. V gave up 6 bases and J gave up 5 bases; unmatched junction bases: 3. The CDR3 contains 11 residues. DNA for the CDR3: TGCAGCGTACAGGGGTTGGAGACCCAGTACTTC. Translating it yields CSVQGLETQYF.

The CDR3 DNA reads TGTGCCAGCAGTTACTCCCACCTAAACATTCAGTACTTC. Translation: CASSYSHLNIQYF. This chain uses TRBV6-2 or TRBV6-3 with TRBJ2-4; no reliable D call. This CDR3 has 13 amino acids. Trimming removed 0 bases from V and 6 bases from J, with 6 bases in between. Per the germline V gene, CDR1 is MNHEY and CDR2 is SVGEGT.

Only a few counts were recorded for this clonotype. CDR3 region: CAAGEGWGGSYEQYF. In DNA form, the CDR3 reads TGTGCCGCTGGCGAGGGGTGGGGTGGGTCCTACGAGCAGTACTTC. The chain uses TRBV27 and TRBJ2-7; D is tentatively TRBD1 or TRBD2 (5 bases each). V was cut by 11 bases and J by 1 base, with 21 bases left in between. This CDR3 has 15 amino acids. Germline V gene sequence: CDR1 MNHEY, CDR2 SMNVEV (reference sequence).

This clonotype was seen more than once but under ten times. This CDR3 is CATSRVEGQGTYEQYF. DNA of the CDR3: TGTGCCACCAGCAGGGTTGAAGGACAGGGAACCTACGAGCAGTACTTC. The rearrangement joins TRBV15 to TRBJ2-7, with TRBD1 identical over 8 bases. With V trimmed by 3 bases and J by 2 bases, 9 bases remained unmatched. Germline CDR1 LNHNV, CDR2 YYDKDF (reference sequence). CDR3 length: 16 amino acids.

The chain employs TRBV12-3 or TRBV12-4 and TRBJ2-3, with 7 bases matching TRBD1. This CDR3 is built from 15 residues. V trimming: 2 bases; J trimming: 2 bases; junction bases outside the gene matches: 4. The CDR3 sequence: CASSLRTGFTDTQYF. CDR3 nucleotide sequence: TGTGCCAGCAGTTTACGGACAGGTTTCACAGATACGCAGTATTTT.

This clonotype is a singleton in its sample. The chain carries TRBV24-1 and TRBJ1-2; D remains ambiguous. Germline loops: CDR1 KGHDR, CDR2 SFDVKD. This CDR3 contains 15 residues. Trimming removed 5 bases at V and 4 bases at J, with 16 bases between. The CDR3 reads CATSAPGREGYGYTF. CDR3 DNA: TGTGCCACCAGTGCCCCTGGAAGGGAAGGCTATGGCTACACCTTC.

The chain employs TRBV6-5 and TRBJ2-1, with a possible D match to TRBD2 (6 bases). V shed 4 bases and J shed 0 bases, with 10 bases lying between them. Germline CDR1 is MNHEY and CDR2 is SVGAGI. This CDR3 is 15 amino acids long. CDR3 region: CASSSGGSSYNEQFF. In DNA, the CDR3 is TGTGCCAGCAGTTCTGGGGGGAGCTCCTACAATGAGCAGTTCTTC.

The table lists this clonotype with a few counts. The chain carries TRBV20-1 and TRBJ2-7, with 10 bases that match TRBD2. From germline, CDR1 is DFQATT and CDR2 SNEGSKA (reference sequence). V shed 3 bases and J 7 bases; nucleotides not matched to a gene: 9. This CDR3 has 14 residues. The CDR3 loop is CSARAGTSALEQYF. The CDR3, as DNA: TGCAGTGCTAGGGCCGGGACTAGCGCTTTGGAGCAGTACTTC.

The chain is built from TRBV28 and TRBJ2-6, with a possible D match to TRBD2 (6 bases). The CDR3 runs to 17 residues. Between the trimmed V and J ends, which lost 7 bases and 1 base, there was a span of 17 bases. CDR1 and CDR2 (germline): MDHEN, SYDVKM. This chain's CDR3 is CASNSGRRGSGANVLTF. The DNA for the CDR3 is TGTGCCAGCAACTCAGGGAGGAGAGGGTCTGGGGCCAACGTCCTGACTTTC. The complete variable domain, with remaining parts taken from reference TRBV28 and TRBJ2-6, reads DVKVTQSSRYLVKRTGEKVFLECVQDMDHENMFWYRQDPGLGLRLIYFSYDVKMKEKGDIPEGYSVSREKKERFSLILESASTNQTSMYLCASNSGRRGSGANVLTFGAGSRLTVL.

The table lists this clonotype with a few counts. V is TRBV9 and J is TRBJ1-2; maybe TRBD1 (5 bases). CDR3 length: 13 residues. Germline V lookup: CDR1 SGDLS, CDR2 YYNGEE. Trimming left V 3 bases short and J 6 bases short, with 12 bases between. CDR3 amino acids: CASSGAGSNGYTF. DNA for the CDR3: TGTGCCAGCAGCGGGGCAGGGTCTAATGGCTACACCTTC.

V is TRBV19 and J is TRBJ2-7; 9 nucleotides align to TRBD1. Trimming at V came to 6 bases and at J to 2 bases, leaving 8 bases not matched to a gene. The CDR3 loop spans 15 amino acids. Germline CDR1 and CDR2: LNHDA and SQIVND (reference sequence). The CDR3 DNA is TGTGCCAGTAGGGCACCGGGACAGGGAGCCTACGAGCAGTACTTC. Amino acid sequence: CASRAPGQGAYEQYF.

DNA for the CDR3: TGTGCCAGCAGTTCGACAGTCTCTGGGGCCAACGTCCTGACTTTC. Protein product: CASSSTVSGANVLTF. V is TRBV12-3 or TRBV12-4 and J is TRBJ2-6; D may be TRBD1 (5 bases). This CDR3 is 15 amino acids long. The ends were cut back, 4 bases at V and 0 bases at J, with 7 bases in the middle.

This clonotype was detected only a few times. This rearrangement joins TRBV11-1 to TRBJ2-4; the D call may be TRBD1 or TRBD2 (5 bases each). The J call could be wrong; TRBJ2-7 is a better fit for the DNA end. The germline CDR1 and CDR2 sequences are SGHAT and FQDESV (reference sequence). This CDR3 has 15 amino acids. The CDR3 DNA sequence: TGTGCCAGCAGCTTAGATTCCGGGACCGCCTACGAGCAGTACTTC. Its translation is CASSLDSGTAYEQYF.

This clonotype was counted a few times. The chain links TRBV29-1 to TRBJ2-5; 10 bases align to TRBD2. Germline V gives CDR1 SQVTM, CDR2 ANQGSEA. V lost 2 bases and J lost 5; bases outside the gene matches: 8. This CDR3 contains 15 residues. The CDR3 DNA follows: TGCAGCGTTGAACCCAAGGGACTAGCGATTGAGACCCAGTACTTC. Its protein product is CSVEPKGLAIETQYF.

This clonotype has a handful of counts. CDR3 residues: CASSWTVANYGYTF. The CDR3 region has the DNA TGTGCCAGCAGTTGGACAGTGGCAAACTATGGCTACACCTTC. The rearrangement uses TRBV12-3 or TRBV12-4 and TRBJ1-2; D possibly corresponds to TRBD1 (6 bases). V was trimmed by 4 bases and J by 2 bases, leaving 11 bases between them. This CDR3 comprises 14 residues.

This clonotype is a singleton in its sample. The chain combines TRBV6-6 with TRBJ1-4; maybe TRBD1 (6 bases). CDR3 length: 15 amino acids. Germline V gene sequence: CDR1 MNHNY, CDR2 SVGAGI (reference sequence). V shed 7 bases and J shed 0 bases, with 12 bases lying between them. This CDR3 is CASTQGPATNEKLFF. The CDR3 DNA sequence: TGTGCCAGCACCCAGGGGCCCGCAACTAATGAAAAACTGTTTTTT.

This clonotype appeared once. The chain employs TRBV15 and TRBJ2-1; D remains unclear. Per the germline V gene, CDR1 is LNHNV and CDR2 is YYDKDF (reference sequence). Trimming shortened V by 0 bases and J by 5 bases, and 11 bases separated the two germline ends. The CDR3 covers 15 residues. CDR3 in amino acids: CATSRENFLDNEQFF. CDR3 DNA: TGTGCCACCAGCAGAGAAAATTTCCTCGACAATGAGCAGTTCTTC.

CDR3 sequence: CASRPGPRTQETQYF. CDR3 DNA sequence: TGTGCCAGCAGACCGGGACCCCGGACCCAAGAGACCCAGTACTTC. The chain employs TRBV6-1 and TRBJ2-5, with D perhaps assigned TRBD1 or TRBD2 (5 bases each). Germline CDR1 MNHNS, CDR2 SASEGT. The CDR3 spans 15 residues. Trimming took off 6 bases at V and 1 base at J, with 15 bases between the two ends.

The rearrangement joins TRBV4-1 to TRBJ2-4; D perhaps matches TRBD2 (5 bases). The end of the DNA fits TRBJ2-7 better, so the J call may be wrong. The CDR3 sequence is 16 residues long. Germline-derived CDR1 and CDR2 are MGHRA and YSYEKL. This chain's CDR3 is CASSKLEDSSSYEQYF. The CDR3 region has the DNA TGCGCCAGCAGCAAGCTAGAGGACTCCTCCTCCTACGAGCAGTACTTC.

This chain joins TRBV11-2 and TRBJ2-2; D gene unclear. The CDR3 is 12 residues long. V was trimmed by 8 bases and J by 7 bases, leaving 11 bases between them. Per germline, CDR1 SGHAT and CDR2 FQNNGV. CDR3 DNA: TGTGCCAGCTCTCAGGCATACGGGGAGCTGTTTTTT. As protein: CASSQAYGELFF.

The chain joins TRBV4-2 to TRBJ2-6, with D perhaps matching TRBD1 or TRBD2 (6 bases each). The CDR3 spans 18 residues. Trimming left V 3 bases short and J 3 bases short, with 18 bases between. Germline V gives CDR1 LGHNA, CDR2 YNFKEQ. CDR3 in DNA: TGTGCCAGCAGCCACGGGGCGGAGGGGGTAGTTGGGGCCAACGTCCTGACTTTC. Amino acid sequence: CASSHGAEGVVGANVLTF.

The chain has TRBV7-9 and TRBJ2-4; D is perhaps TRBD1 (6 bases). The ends were cut back, 5 bases at V and 6 bases at J, with 14 bases in the middle. CDR1 SEHNR and CDR2 FQNEAQ come from the germline V gene (reference sequence). The CDR3 is 14 amino acids. DNA for the CDR3: TGTGCCAGCAGCGATCAGACAGGAATAAACATTCAGTACTTC. Protein product: CASSDQTGINIQYF.

As to this clonotype: A clone one base away is much larger, so this may be a read error. This sequence joins TRBV20-1 and TRBJ1-5; D is unclear. Germline V gene lookup returns CDR1 DFQATT and CDR2 SNEGSKA (reference sequence). This CDR3 has 15 residues. The CDR3 DNA sequence: TGCGGTGCTAGTTTCGGGCGAGGGAGCAATCAGCCCCAGCATTTT. It encodes CGASFGRGSNQPQHF.

The V call is TRBV15, the J call TRBJ2-7, with D tentatively TRBD1 (5 bases). The J call is in doubt because the DNA end fits TRBJ2-5 better. From germline, CDR1 is LNHNV and CDR2 YYDKDF (reference sequence). This CDR3 comprises 14 residues. This CDR3 is CATSTKDRRETQYF. The CDR3 DNA sequence: TGTGCCACCAGCACTAAAGACAGAAGGGAGACCCAGTACTTC.

The CDR3 here is CSARRGIDEQYF. CDR3 nucleotide sequence: TGCAGCGCCCGGCGGGGGATCGACGAGCAGTACTTC. This rearrangement joins TRBV29-1 to TRBJ2-7; 7 bases agree with TRBD2. With 7 bases clipped from V and 5 bases from J, the junction kept 8 bases outside the gene matches. There are 12 residues in the CDR3. Germline V gene lookup returns CDR1 SQVTM and CDR2 ANQGSEA.